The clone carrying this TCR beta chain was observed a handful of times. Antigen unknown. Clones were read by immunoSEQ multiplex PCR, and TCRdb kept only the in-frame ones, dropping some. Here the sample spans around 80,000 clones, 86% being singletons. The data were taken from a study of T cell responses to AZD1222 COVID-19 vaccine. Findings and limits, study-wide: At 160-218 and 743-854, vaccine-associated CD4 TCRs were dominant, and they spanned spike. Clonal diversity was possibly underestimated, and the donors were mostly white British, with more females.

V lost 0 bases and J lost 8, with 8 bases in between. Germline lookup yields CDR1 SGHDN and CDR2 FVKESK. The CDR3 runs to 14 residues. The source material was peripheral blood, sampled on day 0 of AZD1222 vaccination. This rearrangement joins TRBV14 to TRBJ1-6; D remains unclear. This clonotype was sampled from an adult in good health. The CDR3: CASSQDMRYSPLHF. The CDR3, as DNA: TGTGCCAGCAGCCAAGATATGCGATATTCACCCCTCCACTTT.